Listed below are T cell receptor beta chains from one sample, sequenced in a study of cytomegalovirus exposure and HLA in healthy donors. Method: immunoSEQ multiplex PCR; TCRdb's copy keeps in-frame clones and lacks some. This table holds 90,000 to 95,000 clones, around 80% found once. Sequencing was done on a sample of PBMCs. Source of these receptors: a man younger than 45 in good health and CMV-seronegative. Both conserved end residues are part of each CDR3. Clone size is shown for a subset of rows, as once, few, many or a class of expanded clone.

cdr3_aa,v_call,clone_size
CASSPIRFAGDPTDTQYF,TRBV7-9,once
CASSLARTGWNEQFF,TRBV7-2,few
CASSPFRSRTGYEQYF,TRBV18,NA
CASSPFWGEGYNSPLHF,TRBV5-5,NA
CASSPIEGNTIYF,TRBV5-5,NA
CASSPRTGVTEAFF,TRBV18,NA
CASSERGQPQHF,TRBV6-1,NA
CASRRTGAGNTIYF,TRBV5-8,few
CASSPIAGAFYNEQFF,TRBV19,NA
CASSWGGNTGELFF,TRBV5-1,once
CASSARQGRYTEAFF,TRBV18,NA
CASSPLLAGAPEQFF,TRBV6-5,NA
CASSANLERGSSYNEQFF,TRBV9,NA
CASSRPGHVNEKLFF,TRBV14,NA
CASRPRGAGDTQYF,TRBV19,NA
CASSLRTGTGGKDGYTF,TRBV18,NA
CASSLGGMTEAFF,TRBV27,NA
CASRQLDRSNEKLFF,TRBV6-6,NA
CASSLAATALFYGYTF,TRBV5-1,once
CASSSKTGFEQFF,TRBV11-3,NA
CASSETLAGDYHEQFF,TRBV9,NA
CASSFGDRIRDRGRSNEQFF,TRBV5-1,once
CASSVRGRAGTEAFF,TRBV6-5,few
CASSQPGQGVQETQYF,TRBV4-2,NA
CASSRGLAGVSFYNEQFF,TRBV5-6,NA
CASSGQTRLYEAFF,TRBV7-9,NA
CASSLVAGGQYEQYF,TRBV7-2,NA
CASSARDRADTGELFF,TRBV18,NA
CSVHWFGLDTEAFF,TRBV29-1,few
CASSSRQDNTEAFF,TRBV21-1,NA
CAISPSGTGNEKLFF,TRBV10-3,NA
CASSLNIYEQYF,TRBV5-5,NA
CASSREPGQAEVVGGYTF,TRBV4-2,NA
CASSLLVKGPYGYTF,TRBV11-2,NA
CSVRGDRGRGYTF,TRBV29-1,NA
CASSYGDRSCEQYF,TRBV6-5,NA
CASSQETGGGVTYREQYF,TRBV4-2,NA
CASSLGWISGLSGNTIYF,TRBV7-3,NA
CASSEDSDTQYF,TRBV6-1,NA
CASSSGTEPLRPQHF,TRBV7-9,NA
CASTHWGGLSYNEQFF,TRBV7-9,few
CASSLYNSRSGNEQFF,TRBV27,NA
CAIKVTGSSYEQYF,TRBV10-3,NA
CASSTGLTNTEAFF,TRBV19,NA
CASSLRGPLAKNIQYF,TRBV5-1,NA
CASSPKRASGGVYNEQFF,TRBV13,NA
CASSENEGYYGYTF,TRBV6-1,NA
CASSPGTVNTEAFF,TRBV4-2,few
CASSQRGGTGSYEQYF,TRBV19,NA
CASSLWGIETQYF,TRBV7-2,NA
CASSQAGIGELFF,TRBV4-3,NA
CASSYQRSTNEKLFF,TRBV6-5,few
CASSWSDRGRDTQYF,TRBV11-3,NA
CASTEALAGADTQYF,TRBV2,NA
CASSETVIKETQYF,TRBV6-1,NA